This T cell receptor (beta chain) was retrieved from a study of T cells in localized non-small cell lung cancer. Study results and caveats: Appearing in adjacent lung were a median around 60 of the top 100 tumor clones.

The CDR3 totals 14 residues. V was shortened by 2 bases and J by 4 bases, with 13 bases between the two germline ends. Germline CDR1 GTSNPN, CDR2 SVGIG (reference sequence). Comments on this clone: Its antigen is as yet unknown.

The repertoire was sequenced with immunoSEQ multiplex PCR; TCRdb's copy has only in-frame clones and lacks some. The repertoire has around 36,000 clones, 81% of them found once; the top ten carry under 8%. The sequencing here drew on peripheral blood mononuclear cells, taken before any cancer treatment. The receptor was derived from a male donor aged 60 or over with stage II lung adenocarcinoma. The rearrangement links TRBV30 to TRBJ2-3; D possibly matches TRBD1 or TRBD2 (6 bases each). The CDR3 here is CAWSRRRGADTQYF. As DNA, the CDR3 is TGTGCCTGGAGTCGGAGGAGGGGGGCAGATACGCAGTATTTT. Filled out from reference TRBV30 and TRBJ2-3, the complete variable domain reads SQTIHQWPATLVQPVGSPLSLECTVEGTSNPNLYWYRQAAGRGLQLLFYSVGIGQISSEVPQNLSASRPQDRQFILSSKKLLLSDSGFYLCAWSRRRGADTQYFGPGTRLTVL.